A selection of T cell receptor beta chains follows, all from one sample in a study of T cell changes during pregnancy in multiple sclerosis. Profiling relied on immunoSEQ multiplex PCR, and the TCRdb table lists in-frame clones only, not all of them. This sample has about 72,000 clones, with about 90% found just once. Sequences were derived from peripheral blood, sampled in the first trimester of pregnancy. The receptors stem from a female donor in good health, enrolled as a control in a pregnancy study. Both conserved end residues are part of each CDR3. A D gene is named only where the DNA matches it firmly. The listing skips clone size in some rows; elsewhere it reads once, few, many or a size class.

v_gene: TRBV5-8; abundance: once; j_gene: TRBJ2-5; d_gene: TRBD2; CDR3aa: CASRRTSGRSWSEQETQYF; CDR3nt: TGTGCCAGCCGAAGGACTAGCGGGAGGTCCTGGAGTGAACAAGAGACCCAGTACTTC
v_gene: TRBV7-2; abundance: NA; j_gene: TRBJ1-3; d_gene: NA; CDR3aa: CASRGAGGNTIYF; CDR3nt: TGTGCCAGCAGAGGGGCAGGGGGAAACACCATATATTTT
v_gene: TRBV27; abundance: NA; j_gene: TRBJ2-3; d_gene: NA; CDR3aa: CASSPPYRGTDTQYF; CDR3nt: TGTGCCAGCAGTCCGCCCTACAGGGGCACAGATACGCAGTATTTT
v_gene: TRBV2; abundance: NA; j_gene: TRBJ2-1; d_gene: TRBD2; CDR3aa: CASRLTSGRFGNEQFF; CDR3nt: TGTGCCAGCAGATTGACTAGCGGGAGGTTTGGCAATGAGCAGTTCTTC
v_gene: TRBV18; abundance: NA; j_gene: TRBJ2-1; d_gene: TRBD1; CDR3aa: CASSPPGTGAFREQFF; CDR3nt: TGTGCCAGCTCACCCCCCGGGACAGGGGCTTTTCGGGAGCAGTTCTTC
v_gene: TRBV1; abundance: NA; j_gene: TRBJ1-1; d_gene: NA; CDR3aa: CTSSQTTIRDRASMNTEAFF; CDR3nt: TGCACCAGCAGCCAGACAACCATCCGGGACAGGGCGTCAATGAACACTGAAGCTTTCTTT
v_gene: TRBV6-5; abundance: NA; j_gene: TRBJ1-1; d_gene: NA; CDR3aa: CASHSWNTEAFF; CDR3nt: TGTGCCAGCCACTCTTGGAACACTGAAGCTTTCTTT
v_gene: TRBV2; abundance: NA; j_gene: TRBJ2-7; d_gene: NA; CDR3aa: CASSPGAGGFSEQYF; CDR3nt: TGTGCCAGCAGCCCGGGCGCAGGGGGGTTTAGCGAGCAGTACTTC
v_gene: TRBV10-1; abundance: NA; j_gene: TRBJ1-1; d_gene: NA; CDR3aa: CASSESRVILGLSDGAFF; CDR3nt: TGCGCCAGCAGTGAGAGCAGGGTGATTTTAGGCCTCTCGGACGGGGCTTTCTTT
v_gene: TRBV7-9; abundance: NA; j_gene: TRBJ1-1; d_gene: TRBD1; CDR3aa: CASSLGQGSTEAFF; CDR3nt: TGTGCCAGCAGCTTAGGACAGGGAAGCACTGAAGCTTTCTTT
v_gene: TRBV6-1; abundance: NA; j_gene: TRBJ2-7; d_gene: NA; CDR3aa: CASTPNYEQYF; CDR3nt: TGTGCCAGCACCCCAAACTACGAGCAGTACTTC
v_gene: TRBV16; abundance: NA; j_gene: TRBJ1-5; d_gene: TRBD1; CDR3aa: CASSPRQGNQPQHF; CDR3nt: TGTGCCAGCAGCCCCCGACAGGGTAATCAGCCCCAGCATTTT
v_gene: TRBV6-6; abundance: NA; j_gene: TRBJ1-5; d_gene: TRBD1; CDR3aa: CASSRTGAQPQHF; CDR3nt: TGTGCCAGCAGTCGGACAGGTGCACAGCCCCAGCATTTT
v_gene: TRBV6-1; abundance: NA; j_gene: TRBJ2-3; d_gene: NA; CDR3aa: CASSEYVEATDTQYF; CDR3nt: TGTGCCAGCAGTGAATATGTTGAGGCCACAGATACGCAGTATTTT
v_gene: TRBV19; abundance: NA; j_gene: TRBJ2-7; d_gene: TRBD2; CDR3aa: CASSPGLGFYEQYF; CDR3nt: TGTGCCAGTAGTCCGGGACTAGGATTCTACGAGCAGTACTTC
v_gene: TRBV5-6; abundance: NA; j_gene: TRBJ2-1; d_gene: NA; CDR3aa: CASSLAPGSADRNEQFF; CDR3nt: TGTGCCAGCAGCTTGGCCCCCGGTAGCGCGGATCGGAATGAGCAGTTCTTC
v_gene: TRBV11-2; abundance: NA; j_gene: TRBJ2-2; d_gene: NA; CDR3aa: CASRTAYLRAGGELFF; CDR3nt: TGTGCCAGCAGGACTGCCTACCTGAGGGCGGGCGGGGAGCTGTTTTTT
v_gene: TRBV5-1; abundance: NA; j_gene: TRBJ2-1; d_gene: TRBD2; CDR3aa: CASTPEGGRAEFSYNEQFF; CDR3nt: TGCGCCAGCACCCCGGAGGGCGGGAGGGCCGAATTCTCCTACAATGAGCAGTTCTTC
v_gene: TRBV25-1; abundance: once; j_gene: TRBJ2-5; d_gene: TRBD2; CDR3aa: CASSDVLADQETQYF; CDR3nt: TGTGCCAGCAGTGACGTACTAGCGGACCAAGAGACCCAGTACTTC
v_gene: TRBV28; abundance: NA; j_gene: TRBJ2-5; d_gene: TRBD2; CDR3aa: CASSPPRDYQETQYF; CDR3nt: TGTGCCAGCAGTCCACCCCGGGACTATCAAGAGACCCAGTACTTC
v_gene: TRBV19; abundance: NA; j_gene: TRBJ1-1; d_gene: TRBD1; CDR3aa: CASSIIAGGLFAEAFF; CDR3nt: TGTGCCAGTAGTATAATAGCAGGGGGTCTTTTCGCTGAAGCTTTCTTT
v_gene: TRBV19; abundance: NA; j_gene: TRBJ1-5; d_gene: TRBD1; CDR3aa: CASSTGGGGNQPQHF; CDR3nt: TGTGCCAGCTCAACAGGGGGGGGTGGCAATCAGCCCCAGCATTTT
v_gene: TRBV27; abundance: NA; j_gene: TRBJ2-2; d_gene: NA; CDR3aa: CASSLGLAYPGELFF; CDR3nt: TGTGCCAGCAGTTTAGGACTCGCGTACCCCGGGGAGCTGTTTTTT
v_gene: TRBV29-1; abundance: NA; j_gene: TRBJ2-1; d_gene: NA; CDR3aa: CSGGRVGGGSYNEQFF; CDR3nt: TGCAGCGGCGGAAGGGTGGGAGGGGGGTCCTACAATGAGCAGTTCTTC
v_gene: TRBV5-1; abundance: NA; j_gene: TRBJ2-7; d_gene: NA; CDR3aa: CASSLAAGFPYEQYF; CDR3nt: TGCGCCAGCAGCTTGGCCGCGGGATTCCCCTACGAGCAGTACTTC
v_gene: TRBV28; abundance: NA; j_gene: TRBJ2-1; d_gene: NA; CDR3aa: CASSPVRGFYNEQFF; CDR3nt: TGTGCCAGCAGCCCCGTCAGGGGATTCTACAATGAGCAGTTCTTC
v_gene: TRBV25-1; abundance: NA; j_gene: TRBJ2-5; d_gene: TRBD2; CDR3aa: CASSELWTSGTGTQYF; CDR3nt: TGTGCCAGCAGTGAATTATGGACTAGCGGGACGGGGACCCAGTACTTC
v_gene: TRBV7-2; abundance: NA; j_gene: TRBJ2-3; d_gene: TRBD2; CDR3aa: CASSYPAGGTDTQYF; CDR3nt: TGTGCCAGCAGCTACCCAGCGGGAGGCACAGATACGCAGTATTTT
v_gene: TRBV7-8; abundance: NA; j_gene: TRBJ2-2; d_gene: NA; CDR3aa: CASSRRVNTGELFF; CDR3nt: TGTGCCAGCAGCCGACGGGTCAACACCGGGGAGCTGTTTTTT
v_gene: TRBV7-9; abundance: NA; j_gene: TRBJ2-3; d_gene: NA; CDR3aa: CASSPVGGGPADTQYF; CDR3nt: TGTGCCAGCAGCCCAGTGGGGGGTGGCCCCGCAGATACGCAGTATTTT
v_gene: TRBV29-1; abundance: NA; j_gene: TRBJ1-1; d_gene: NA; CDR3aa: CSAKSRLNTEAFF; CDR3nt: TGCAGCGCCAAGAGCAGGTTGAACACTGAAGCTTTCTTT
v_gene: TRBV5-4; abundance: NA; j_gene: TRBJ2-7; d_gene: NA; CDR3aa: CASSPPGHRDEQYF; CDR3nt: TGTGCCAGCAGCCCTCCGGGGCACAGGGACGAGCAGTACTTC
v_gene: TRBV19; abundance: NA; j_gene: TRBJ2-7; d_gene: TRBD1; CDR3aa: CASRPGQRSYEQYF; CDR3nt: TGTGCCAGTAGACCGGGACAGCGCTCCTACGAGCAGTACTTC
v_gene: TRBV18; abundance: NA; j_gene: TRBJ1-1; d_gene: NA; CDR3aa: CASSPRSTEAFF; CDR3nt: TGTGCCAGCTCACCTCGGTCCACTGAAGCTTTCTTT
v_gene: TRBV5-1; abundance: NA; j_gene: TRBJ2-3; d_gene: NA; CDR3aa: CASSFLYTDTQYF; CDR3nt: TGCGCCAGCAGCTTTTTATACACAGATACGCAGTATTTT
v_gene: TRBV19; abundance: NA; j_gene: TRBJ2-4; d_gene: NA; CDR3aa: CASSIPSRGGVKNIQYF; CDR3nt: TGTGCCAGTAGTATCCCCTCCAGGGGAGGGGTCAAAAACATTCAGTACTTC
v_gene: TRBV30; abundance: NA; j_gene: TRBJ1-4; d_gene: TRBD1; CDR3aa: CAWGGTGRGEKLFF; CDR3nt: TGTGCCTGGGGGGGGACAGGGCGGGGTGAAAAACTGTTTTTT